This TCR beta chain came from a study of vaccination and CD4 T cells after COVID-19 (dated by TCRdb to 2021 to 2024). Broadly, across the study: Every convalescent patient had a positive nasal swab PCR test for SARS-CoV-2, with mild disease in about nine patients and severe disease in one. The convalescent cohort included six males and four females, with two Hispanic individuals, seven Caucasians, two Asians and one multiracial person. Participants got two doses of the Pfizer-BioNTech BNT162b2 vaccine (n=8) or two doses of the Moderna mRNA-1273 vaccine (n=2). Post-COVID blood samples from convalescent patients were collected a median of roughly 100 days after diagnosis, with a range of about 35 to 180 days. Post-vaccine blood samples were collected a median of approximately 68 days after the second vaccine dose, ranging from roughly 12 to 241 days. Culture stimuli were overlapping spike peptide pools from SARS-CoV-2 and from the common cold coronaviruses HCoV-NL63, HCoV-OC43 and HCoV-229E. As controls, cultures received a CEFX viral epitope pool (the positive control), an HIV-1 Nef peptide pool (the negative control), or no peptide at all. In about 11 COVID-19 convalescent patients and a few infection-naive healthy vaccine recipients, the spike-specific CD4+ TCR repertoire before mRNA vaccination was compared with the repertoire after mRNA vaccination.

The sample's treatment or condition label is to be understood as: roughly nine-day PBMC culture with coronavirus spike peptide pools or control peptides (ViraFEST assay). The study used the ViraFEST assay, which expanded antigen-specific T cells with peptide pools and then identified expanded clonotypes by TCR sequencing. The convalescent patients' positive SARS-CoV-2 PCR tests fell between March and December 2020, which was before the Alpha, Beta and Delta variants emerged in the United States. PBMCs were cultured at a few million per well in IMDM supplemented with about 5% human AB serum and 8.5 to 10 IU/ml IL-2, with roughly 9.5 ug/ml peptide pools added. Half of the culture medium was replaced with fresh IL-2-containing medium on days 3 and 7. After 10 days of culture, CD4+ T cells were isolated by negative selection using the EasySep CD4+ T cell isolation kit. Ficoll-Paque Plus gradient centrifugation was used to isolate PBMCs from whole blood, and the isolated PBMCs were then either used fresh or cryopreserved at -140C. In general, triplicate wells were set up for every culture condition.

The research as a whole found: Of the vaccine-specific clones found in convalescent patients, nearly all (304 of 307) were mono-reactive for SARS-CoV-2 spike instead of being cross-reactive with common cold coronaviruses. The number of convalescent patients in the study was relatively small, and the study did not examine early timepoints following natural infection. In convalescent patients, a median roughly 86% of post-vaccine SARS-CoV-2-reactive clones were detected only after vaccination, suggesting vaccine-specific priming. The median number of SARS-CoV-2-reactive clonotypes rose from about 23 after infection to roughly 40 after vaccination, but the change was not significant.

Library construction relied on PCR. TCR sequencing of DNA from cultured CD4+ T cells used the Oncomine TCR Beta short-read assay at the Johns Hopkins FTIC core. The QIAamp micro DNA kit was used to extract genomic DNA from the cultured CD4+ T cells. Oncomine TCR Beta libraries from cultured CD4+ T cells were pooled with unique dual indexes and sequenced on an Illumina iSeq 100. The study's processing was this. Non-productive sequences were removed, and CDR3s not starting with C, not ending with F or W, or shorter than 7 amino acids were discarded. The MANAFEST web application was used to identify antigen-specific clonotypes by comparing peptide-stimulated wells against reference wells and other culture wells. To be called positive, a clone needed an FDR below 0.05, an odds ratio above 5, and a productive frequency above 0.1% in at least two of three replicate wells. A clonotype was classed as cross-reactive if the clonotype showed significant expansion both in SARS-CoV-2 spike wells and in at least one common cold coronavirus spike condition. Levenshtein distances (stringdist) and unrooted phylogenetic trees (ape) in R version 3.6.1 were used to assess CDR3 homology. TCRdb reprocessing: public reads trimmed at Q25 with fastp, clones called with MiXCR, in-frame beta chains kept. Rows merge per CDR3 protein into single entries with the most common DNA and genes. Here the V and J calls rest on TCRdb's processing, not on the authors' analysis. The sample table lists approximately 19,000 distinct CDR3 sequences, around 45% of them with a count of one. The ten largest clones add up to roughly 7% of the sample.

The CDR3 goes from the cysteine to the phenylalanine over 13 residues. Only CDR3 DNA remains: 39 bases, in frame from the first base. The germline V gene (reference sequence) provides CDR1 MNHEY and CDR2 SMNVEV. A distance of 10 bases separates the germline ends of V and J, which lose 2 bases and 6 bases respectively. Concerning this clonotype: Its cognate antigen has yet to be identified. Base qualities are missing; no much larger clone stands one base away.

The rearrangement joined TRBV27 to TRBJ1-2; the D gene remains uncertain. The sample in question was CD4+ T cells from blood, cultured in vitro, obtained after SARS-CoV-2 vaccination. The origin of this receptor is a human donor who had recovered from COVID-19. The sequenced DNA: TGTGCCAGCAGTTTACGGGCCGGCCATGGCTACACCTTC. It specifies CASSLRAGHGYTF.